This TCR beta chain derives from a study of cytomegalovirus exposure and HLA in healthy donors. With respect to this clone: As yet, its antigen is unknown.

The PCR had 60 Vbeta and 13 Jbeta primers. Repertoires were generated with immunoSEQ multiplex PCR, while TCRdb's copy carries only in-frame clones and drops some. This table holds about 170,000 clones, around 78% found once. Study-wide results and limits: When analyzed later, a missense DCLRE1C variant was found to be linked to TCR beta V- and J-gene trimming. Sequencing depth roughly uniform across donors was assumed in presence/absence analyses. Apparent HLA restriction characterized most CMV-associated TCR beta chains in a later analysis. The study put under 200 TCR beta chains on its list as cytomegalovirus-associated.

Germline V gene sequence: CDR1 SGHRS, CDR2 YFSETQ. The junction had 6 bases not matched to a gene; V was cut back by 0 bases and J by 9 bases. The CDR3 has 14 residues. The rearrangement links TRBV5-1 to TRBJ2-1, with 7 positions matching TRBD1. The sequence was collected from a woman in her 50s in good health and CMV-seropositive. Input material: PBMCs. The CDR3 sequence: CASSLVTGTIEQFF. CDR3 DNA sequence: TGCGCCAGCAGCTTGGTGACAGGGACCATTGAGCAGTTCTTC.